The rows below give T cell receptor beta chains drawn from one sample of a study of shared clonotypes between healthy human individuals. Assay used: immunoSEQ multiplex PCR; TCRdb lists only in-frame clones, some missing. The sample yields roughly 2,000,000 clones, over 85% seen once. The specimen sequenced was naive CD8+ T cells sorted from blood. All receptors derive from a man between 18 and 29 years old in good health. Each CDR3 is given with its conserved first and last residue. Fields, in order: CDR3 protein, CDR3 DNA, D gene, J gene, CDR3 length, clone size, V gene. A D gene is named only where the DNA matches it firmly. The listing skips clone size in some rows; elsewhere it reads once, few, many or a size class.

CDR3: CASSWAGGGFYEQYF
DNA: TGTGCCAGCAGCTGGGCTGGTGGGGGGTTCTACGAGCAGTACTTC
D: NA
J: TRBJ2-7
length: 15
size: NA
V: TRBV7-8

CDR3: CASSYDQSSYNSPLHF
DNA: TGTGCCAGCAGTTATGACCAGAGCTCCTATAATTCACCCCTCCACTTT
D: NA
J: TRBJ1-6
length: 16
size: NA
V: TRBV6-5

CDR3: CASSPGSFSNQPQHF
DNA: TGTGCCAGCTCACCGGGCAGCTTTAGCAATCAGCCCCAGCATTTT
D: NA
J: TRBJ1-5
length: 15
size: NA
V: TRBV6-1

CDR3: CASSQGLADTDTQYF
DNA: TGCGCCAGCAGCCAGGGACTAGCGGACACAGATACGCAGTATTTT
D: TRBD2
J: TRBJ2-3
length: 15
size: few
V: TRBV4-3

CDR3: CASSHRTSGVTDTQYF
DNA: TGTGCCAGCAGCCATCGGACTAGCGGGGTTACAGATACGCAGTATTTT
D: TRBD2
J: TRBJ2-3
length: 16
size: NA
V: TRBV7-9

CDR3: CASSDIAGVSYEQYF
DNA: TGTGCCAGCAGTGATATAGCGGGAGTCTCCTACGAGCAGTACTTC
D: TRBD2
J: TRBJ2-7
length: 15
size: NA
V: TRBV2

CDR3: CASSLVSGNSYEQYF
DNA: TGTGCCAGCAGCTTAGTCTCAGGGAACTCCTACGAGCAGTACTTC
D: NA
J: TRBJ2-7
length: 15
size: NA
V: TRBV11-2

CDR3: CASSYPGENSPLHF
DNA: TGTGCCAGCAGTTACCCAGGGGAGAATTCACCCCTCCACTTT
D: NA
J: TRBJ1-6
length: 14
size: NA
V: TRBV28

CDR3: CASSLDANEQFF
DNA: TGTGCCAGCAGTTTAGATGCGAATGAGCAGTTCTTC
D: NA
J: TRBJ2-1
length: 12
size: NA
V: TRBV27

CDR3: CAWSFNVNQPQHF
DNA: TGTGCCTGGAGTTTCAACGTCAATCAGCCCCAGCATTTT
D: NA
J: TRBJ1-5
length: 13
size: NA
V: TRBV30

CDR3: CASSQDIGYAYEQYF
DNA: TGCGCCAGCAGCCAAGATATAGGCTACGCCTACGAGCAGTACTTC
D: NA
J: TRBJ2-7
length: 15
size: NA
V: TRBV4-3

CDR3: CASVDSFDPARGGTF
DNA: TGTGCCAGCGTCGACTCTTTTGACCCCGCCCGAGGAGGAACCTTC
D: NA
J: TRBJ1-2
length: 15
size: NA
V: TRBV10-3

CDR3: CASSGETQYF
DNA: TGTGCCAGCTCAGGGGAGACCCAGTACTTC
D: NA
J: TRBJ2-5
length: 10
size: NA
V: TRBV18

CDR3: CAWSRQTDTQYF
DNA: TGTGCCTGGAGCCGACAAACAGATACGCAGTATTTT
D: NA
J: TRBJ2-3
length: 12
size: NA
V: TRBV30

CDR3: CASSLVPSGGGHGYYNEQFF
DNA: TGCGCCAGCAGCTTGGTCCCTAGCGGGGGAGGCCACGGGTACTACAATGAGCAGTTCTTC
D: TRBD2
J: TRBJ2-1
length: 20
size: NA
V: TRBV5-1

CDR3: CAWELPSSYEQYF
DNA: TGTGCCTGGGAACTGCCGTCTTCCTACGAGCAGTACTTC
D: NA
J: TRBJ2-7
length: 13
size: NA
V: TRBV30

CDR3: CASSSSGRAQETQYF
DNA: TGTGCCAGCAGTTCAAGCGGGAGGGCTCAAGAGACCCAGTACTTC
D: TRBD2
J: TRBJ2-5
length: 15
size: NA
V: TRBV7-9

CDR3: CASSAGDRDYEQYF
DNA: TGTGCCAGCAGCGCCGGCGACAGGGACTACGAGCAGTACTTC
D: TRBD1
J: TRBJ2-7
length: 14
size: NA
V: TRBV9

CDR3: CASSQDSTGTGKNEQYF
DNA: TGCGCCAGCAGCCAAGATAGTACCGGGACAGGGAAAAACGAGCAGTACTTC
D: TRBD1
J: TRBJ2-7
length: 17
size: NA
V: TRBV4-3

CDR3: CASSLTGLGGELFF
DNA: TGTGCCAGCAGCCTGACAGGGCTGGGGGGGGAGCTGTTTTTT
D: TRBD1
J: TRBJ2-2
length: 14
size: NA
V: TRBV5-4

CDR3: CASSHVRGTGELFF
DNA: TGCGCCAGCAGCCACGTTCGGGGTACCGGGGAGCTGTTTTTT
D: NA
J: TRBJ2-2
length: 14
size: NA
V: TRBV4-1

CDR3: CASSKTGASYEQYF
DNA: TGTGCCAGCTCAAAGACAGGGGCCAGCTACGAGCAGTACTTC
D: TRBD1
J: TRBJ2-7
length: 14
size: NA
V: TRBV18

CDR3: CASSESPAGLGGYTF
DNA: TGTGCCAGCAGTGAATCCCCGGCAGGGTTGGGTGGCTACACCTTC
D: NA
J: TRBJ1-2
length: 15
size: NA
V: TRBV25-1

CDR3: CASSLDGRASNQPQHF
DNA: TGTGCCAGCAGCTTAGATGGCAGGGCGAGCAATCAGCCCCAGCATTTT
D: NA
J: TRBJ1-5
length: 16
size: NA
V: TRBV7-6

CDR3: CASRWRGSYEQYF
DNA: TGTGCCAGCAGGTGGAGGGGTTCGTACGAGCAGTACTTC
D: NA
J: TRBJ2-7
length: 13
size: NA
V: TRBV6-1

CDR3: CATHASTSGVHNEQFF
DNA: TGTGCCACCCACGCCTCAACTAGCGGGGTCCACAATGAGCAGTTCTTC
D: TRBD2
J: TRBJ2-1
length: 16
size: NA
V: TRBV7-9

CDR3: CASSIGLGTGELFF
DNA: TGTGCCAGTAGTATTGGATTAGGCACCGGGGAGCTGTTTTTT
D: NA
J: TRBJ2-2
length: 14
size: NA
V: TRBV19

CDR3: CASSLIGSYNEQFF
DNA: TGTGCCAGCAGTTTAATAGGTTCCTACAATGAGCAGTTCTTC
D: NA
J: TRBJ2-1
length: 14
size: NA
V: TRBV27

CDR3: CASSSSNPYEQYF
DNA: TGTGCCAGCAGCTCGTCCAATCCGTACGAGCAGTACTTC
D: NA
J: TRBJ2-7
length: 13
size: NA
V: TRBV13

CDR3: CASSPQGPQETQYF
DNA: TGTGCCAGCAGTCCACAGGGACCCCAAGAGACCCAGTACTTC
D: NA
J: TRBJ2-5
length: 14
size: NA
V: TRBV27

CDR3: CASSHGTGYEQYF
DNA: TGCGCCAGCAGCCACGGTACAGGTTACGAGCAGTACTTC
D: NA
J: TRBJ2-7
length: 13
size: once
V: TRBV4-1

CDR3: CASSYPNTGELFF
DNA: TGTGCCAGCAGTTATCCGAACACCGGGGAGCTGTTTTTT
D: NA
J: TRBJ2-2
length: 13
size: NA
V: TRBV6-6

CDR3: CASSLAVAGAPDEQFF
DNA: TGCGCCAGCAGCTTGGCGGTTGCGGGGGCTCCGGATGAGCAGTTCTTC
D: NA
J: TRBJ2-1
length: 16
size: NA
V: TRBV5-1

CDR3: CASSAGAVAGGGETQYF
DNA: TGTGCCAGCAGCGCCGGAGCCGTAGCGGGAGGTGGGGAGACCCAGTACTTC
D: TRBD2
J: TRBJ2-5
length: 17
size: NA
V: TRBV27

CDR3: CASSLMISYEQYF
DNA: TGTGCCAGCAGCTTGATGATCTCCTACGAGCAGTACTTC
D: NA
J: TRBJ2-7
length: 13
size: once
V: TRBV5-6

CDR3: CASSLPPGPLHF
DNA: TGTGCCAGCAGTTTACCCCCGGGGCCCCTCCACTTT
D: NA
J: TRBJ1-6
length: 12
size: NA
V: TRBV28

CDR3: CSGGDWETQYF
DNA: TGCAGTGGAGGGGATTGGGAGACCCAGTACTTC
D: NA
J: TRBJ2-5
length: 11
size: NA
V: TRBV20-1

CDR3: CASSYSVLLYTGELFF
DNA: TGTGCCAGCAGTTACTCGGTCCTATTGTACACCGGGGAGCTGTTTTTT
D: NA
J: TRBJ2-2
length: 16
size: once
V: TRBV6-5

CDR3: CASSEQRSAAGSNGYTF
DNA: TGTGCCAGCAGTGAACAGAGGTCGGCAGCCGGCTCCAATGGCTACACCTTC
D: NA
J: TRBJ1-2
length: 17
size: NA
V: TRBV6-1

CDR3: CASSHLTGFEQYF
DNA: TGCGCCAGCAGCCACCTAACAGGGTTTGAGCAGTACTTC
D: NA
J: TRBJ2-7
length: 13
size: NA
V: TRBV4-1